Following are 18 T cell receptor beta chains from one sample sequenced in a study of blood T cell repertoires in COVID-19. Profiled with immunoSEQ multiplex PCR; TCRdb holds only in-frame clones, not every one. The data show fewer than 150,000 clones, with 70% to 90% seen just once and approximately 4.2% held by the top ten. What was sequenced was peripheral blood. Every receptor here comes from a woman aged 50 to 60 with acute or convalescent COVID-19.

The chain combines TRBV5-4 with TRBJ2-3, with 12 bases that match TRBD2. Trimming took 3 bases from V and 5 from J; bases not matched to a gene: 7. CDR1 SGHNT and CDR2 YYREEE come from the germline V gene (reference sequence). This CDR3 is built from 16 residues. DNA for the CDR3: TGTGCCAGCAGCTCTCCTAGCGGGAGGGCCATAGATACGCAGTATTTT. Its translation: CASSSPSGRAIDTQYF.

This clone was seen more than once but under ten times. J is TRBJ1-4 and V is TRBV18; possible D gene TRBD1, 6 bases. The CDR3 has 13 amino acids. Germline V gene sequence: CDR1 KGHSH, CDR2 LQKENI. The V gene lost 3 bases and the J gene lost 11 bases, with 13 bases spanning the gap. The CDR3 spells CASSPEETGKLFF. CDR3 nucleotides: TGTGCCAGCTCACCTGAGGAGACAGGCAAACTGTTTTTT.

Comments on this clone: Other DNA sequences in this sample translate to the same CDR3. The V call is TRBV19, the J call TRBJ1-6; 7 bases line up with TRBD1. Germline V lookup: CDR1 LNHDA, CDR2 SQIVND (reference sequence). V lost 8 bases and J lost 4; bases outside the gene matches: 5. The CDR3 extends over 14 amino acids. This CDR3 is CASSPGQYNSPLHF. CDR3 DNA: TGTGCCAGTTCACCGGGACAGTATAATTCACCCCTCCACTTT.

The V gene is TRBV28, the J gene TRBJ1-1; no firm D call. CDR1 is MDHEN, CDR2 SYDVKM, per germline. The CDR3 is 11 amino acids. V lost 3 bases to trimming and J lost 4 bases, with 3 bases between them. The CDR3: CASSLSTEAFF. CDR3 coding DNA: TGTGCCAGCAGTTTGAGCACTGAAGCTTTCTTT.

V usage is TRBV28 and J usage is TRBJ2-1; D might be TRBD2 (7 bases). CDR1 and CDR2 from the germline V gene are MDHEN and SYDVKM. This CDR3 is 13 amino acids long. Trimming shortened V by 7 bases and J by 9 bases, and 16 bases separated the two germline ends. The CDR3, as DNA: TGTGCCAGCAAGGCCGGGGGCGGGGGTGAGCAGTTCTTC. Its protein product is CASKAGGGGEQFF.

This clone was observed once. The chain has TRBV25-1 and TRBJ1-2, with 8 bases identical to TRBD1. CDR1 and CDR2 (germline): MGHDK, SYGVNS. With 2 bases clipped from V and 1 base from J, the junction kept 3 bases outside the gene matches. CDR3 length: 15 residues. DNA of the CDR3: TGTGCCAGCAGTGAACGGACAGGGCGTAACTATGGCTACACCTTC. It yields the protein CASSERTGRNYGYTF.

This chain links TRBV5-6 with TRBJ2-7; 9 positions agree with TRBD1. With V trimmed by 4 bases and J by 3 bases, 5 bases remained unmatched. The CDR3 consists of 14 residues. Germline CDR1 reads SGHDT; CDR2 reads YYEEEE. The CDR3 here is CASSPGTGYYEQYF. The CDR3 nucleotides are TGTGCCAGCAGCCCCGGGACAGGGTACTACGAGCAGTACTTC.

The rearrangement joins TRBV6-5 to TRBJ1-6; TRBD1 agrees at 9 bases. The germline V gene encodes CDR1 MNHEY and CDR2 SVGAGI. CDR3 length: 15 amino acids. V was pared by 10 bases and J by 0 bases, with 4 bases of the junction left unmatched. As DNA, the CDR3 is TGTGCCACGCGGACAGGGGACTCCTATAATTCACCCCTCCACTTT. Translating gives CATRTGDSYNSPLHF.

The chain couples TRBV4-1 to TRBJ1-2, with TRBD1 identical over 8 bases. The CDR3 contains 16 residues. Germline CDR1 and CDR2: MGHRA and YSYEKL. Unmatched junction bases numbered 5, after V lost 0 bases and J lost 2 bases. CDR3 bases: TGCGCCAGCAGCCAAGACCCATGGACAGGGAACTATGGCTACACCTTC. It encodes CASSQDPWTGNYGYTF.

This chain uses TRBV9 with TRBJ2-7, with 11 bases fitting TRBD1. The CDR3 covers 15 residues. The germline CDR1 and CDR2 sequences are SGDLS and YYNGEE. V lost 3 bases, J lost 4 bases, and 6 bases stayed unmatched. The CDR3 loop is CASSGGQGARYEQYF. DNA of the CDR3: TGTGCCAGCAGCGGCGGACAGGGGGCGAGGTACGAGCAGTACTTC.

The V gene is TRBV28, the J gene TRBJ1-1; D possibly corresponds to TRBD1 (5 bases). This CDR3 region has 13 residues. The germline V gene encodes CDR1 MDHEN and CDR2 SYDVKM. V lost 5 bases and J 5 bases, leaving 12 bases between the germline ends. CDR3 residues: CASSRGRATEAFF. DNA of the CDR3: TGTGCCAGCAGTCGAGGCAGGGCGACTGAAGCTTTCTTT.

The V gene is TRBV6-5, the J gene TRBJ2-5; weak D call: TRBD1 (6 bases). The CDR3 spans 14 residues. Germline V gene data show CDR1 as MNHEY and CDR2 as SVGAGI. Trimming cost V 7 bases and J 1 base, with 13 bases left between them. The CDR3: CASTFTGTQETQYF. CDR3 coding DNA: TGTGCCAGCACCTTTACAGGGACCCAAGAGACCCAGTACTTC.

This chain links TRBV5-4 with TRBJ1-2; TRBD1 matches at 7 bases. The CDR3 consists of 15 residues. CDR1 and CDR2 (germline): SGHNT, YYREEE (reference sequence). The V gene end was trimmed by 3 bases and the J gene end by 4 bases; junction bases not matched to a gene: 9. CDR3 bases: TGTGCCAGCAGCTCGACAGGGAGAGAAGGCTATGGCTACACCTTC. Protein: CASSSTGREGYGYTF.

The chain recombines TRBV4-1 with TRBJ2-3; 14 bases agree with TRBD2. CDR1 and CDR2 from the germline V gene are MGHRA and YSYEKL. CDR3 length equals 18 residues. The trim removed 0 bases at V and 2 bases at J, leaving 4 bases unmatched. The CDR3 is CASSQEWTSGGPTDTQYF. The CDR3 DNA reads TGCGCCAGCAGCCAAGAGTGGACTAGCGGGGGGCCCACAGATACGCAGTATTTT.

This chain connects TRBV30 to TRBJ2-1; 7 bases agree with TRBD2. Germline assignment: CDR1 GTSNPN and CDR2 SVGIG (reference sequence). CDR3 length: 12 amino acids. V trimming: 1 base; J trimming: 9 bases; junction bases outside the gene matches: 3. The CDR3 sequence is CAWSDERGEQFF. The CDR3 DNA reads as TGTGCCTGGAGTGATGAGCGGGGTGAGCAGTTCTTC.

Regarding this clone: Germline and junction disagree at one end, which may indicate a read error. This rearrangement joins TRBV12-3 or TRBV12-4 to TRBJ1-2, with unresolved D. CDR3 length: 10 amino acids. Here the CDR3 reads CASSLSRPIF. The CDR3 nucleotides read TGTGCCAGCAGTTTGAGCAGGCCGATCTTC.

This rearrangement joins TRBV7-9 to TRBJ1-1; TRBD1 is a possible D gene (6 bases). CDR1 SEHNR and CDR2 FQNEAQ come from the germline V gene (reference sequence). V dropped 8 bases and J dropped 2 bases, with 12 bases sitting between them. This CDR3 region has 13 residues. CDR3 sequence (DNA): TGTGCCAGCGGCCAGGGGCCAAACACTGAAGCTTTCTTT. It encodes CASGQGPNTEAFF.

V and J are TRBV9 and TRBJ2-6; no clear D. There are 14 residues in the CDR3. V gave up 0 bases and J gave up 3 bases, with 4 bases separating them. Germline assignment: CDR1 SGDLS and CDR2 YYNGEE. CDR3 nucleotide sequence: TGTGCCAGCAGCGTAGGAGGTGGGGCCAACGTCCTGACTTTC. This translates into CASSVGGGANVLTF.